This TCR beta chain was profiled in a study of metastatic and nonmetastatic thyroid tumors. Between the trimmed V and J ends, which lost 0 bases and 4 bases, there was a span of 9 bases. The germline V gene encodes CDR1 PRHDT and CDR2 FYEKMQ (reference sequence). The CDR3 runs to 14 residues. Thyroid surgery was performed in patients who had received no treatment beforehand. Using MiXCR, TCRdb re-called clones from the PCR reads. The sample carries 15,000 to 20,000 clones, approximately 30% recorded once. Study-wide results and limits: The study reportedly found significantly higher TCR beta diversity in malignant thyroid tumors than benign nodules, in blood and tumor.

Sample share makes this clone medium-sized. Its antigen remains unknown. The chain employs TRBV13 and TRBJ1-2; D not certain. Material: blood. This TCR derives from a female donor with papillary thyroid cancer or a benign thyroid nodule (not recorded which). Some clones in this sample may be carry-over from other donors' samples. CDR3 sequence reads: CASSLGPSAYGYTF. CDR3 in DNA: TGTGCCAGCAGCTTAGGGCCGTCTGCCTATGGCTACACCTTC. Complete variable domain (other parts from reference TRBV13 and TRBJ1-2): AAGVIQSPRHLIKEKRETATLKCYPIPRHDTVYWYQQGPGQDPQFLISFYEKMQSDKGSIPDRFSAQQFSDYHSELNMSSLELGDSALYFCASSLGPSAYGYTFGSGTRLTVV.